These 32 T cell receptor beta chains were sequenced from one sample in a study of cytomegalovirus exposure and HLA in healthy donors. It was with 60 Vbeta and 13 Jbeta primers that the PCR ran. Libraries were prepared by immunoSEQ multiplex PCR; TCRdb keeps only in-frame clonotypes and omits some of them. Among 150,000 to 200,000 clones listed, 70% to 90% were seen once. The specimen was PBMCs. These receptors were obtained from a woman aged 18-35 years in good health and CMV-seronegative.

The chain joins TRBV2 to TRBJ1-2, with D perhaps matching TRBD1 (5 bases). This CDR3 spans 14 amino acids. With 0 bases removed from V and 6 bases from J, the gap between germline ends came to 11 bases. Germline V gives CDR1 SNHLY, CDR2 FYNNEI. This CDR3 is CASSEAGGGNGYTF. In nucleotides, the CDR3 is TGTGCCAGCAGTGAAGCTGGGGGAGGGAATGGCTACACCTTC. Together with reference TRBV2 and TRBJ1-2, the CDR3 gives the full variable domain: EPEVTQTPSHQVTQMGQEVILRCVPISNHLYFYWYRQILGQKVEFLVSFYNNEISEKSEIFDDQFSVERPDGSNFTLKIRSTKLEDSAMYFCASSEAGGGNGYTFGSGTRLTVV.

This clone came up a few times. The CDR3: CSAGPSGDSYTF. CDR3 DNA sequence: TGCAGCGCTGGGCCCAGTGGGGACAGCTACACCTTC. The chain employs TRBV29-1 and TRBJ1-2, with D possibly being TRBD1 (6 bases). The CDR3 runs 12 residues. Germline V gene sequence: CDR1 SQVTM, CDR2 ANQGSEA. The V end lost 7 bases, the J end lost 9 bases, and 18 bases lay between the germline ends.

This chain connects TRBV25-1 to TRBJ2-7, with 9 bases aligning to TRBD2. Germline CDR1 MGHDK, CDR2 SYGVNS. This CDR3 contains 15 residues. V shed 2 bases and J 1 base; nucleotides not matched to a gene: 3. The CDR3 nucleotides read TGTGCCAGCAGTGAAGGGCGGGGGGGTTCCTACGAGCAGTACTTC. Translating gives CASSEGRGGSYEQYF.

The chain employs TRBV5-6 and TRBJ2-7, with D maybe TRBD2 (6 bases). The length of the CDR3 is 15 residues. V lost 4 bases to trimming and J lost 4 bases, with 18 bases between them. Per the germline V gene, CDR1 is SGHDT and CDR2 is YYEEEE. The CDR3, as DNA: TGTGCCAGCAGCCACGCCGAGGACTACGCATACGAGCAGTACTTC. As protein: CASSHAEDYAYEQYF.

The chain links TRBV6-5 to TRBJ2-1; D ambiguous. V was shortened by 5 bases and J by 7 bases, with 9 bases between the two germline ends. There are 12 residues in the CDR3. The germline V gene has CDR1 MNHEY and CDR2 SVGAGI. As DNA, the CDR3 is TGTGCCAGCAGTCGCATAGCTAATGAGCAGTTCTTC. Encoded protein: CASSRIANEQFF.

The rearrangement joins TRBV7-3 to TRBJ2-7; TRBD2 matches 10 bases. This CDR3 is 15 amino acids long. With 3 bases clipped from V and 5 bases from J, the junction kept 7 bases outside the gene matches. In germline, CDR1 is SGHTA, CDR2 FQGTGA. CDR3 protein: CASSFSSGSAHEQYF. The CDR3 DNA reads TGTGCCAGCAGCTTTTCTAGCGGGAGTGCCCACGAGCAGTACTTC.

The chain has TRBV9 and TRBJ2-5; D uncertain. Deletions cut 7 bases from V and 4 bases from J, with 11 bases between. The CDR3 spans 12 residues. Germline V CDR1 and CDR2: SGDLS, YYNGEE. The CDR3 sequence: CASGRLAETQYF. Written as DNA, the CDR3 is TGTGCCAGCGGGCGTCTGGCAGAGACCCAGTACTTC.

This clone turned up a few times. The chain joins TRBV28 to TRBJ1-1; D unclear. In germline, CDR1 is MDHEN, CDR2 SYDVKM. The V gene lost 7 bases and the J gene lost 9 bases, with 15 bases spanning the gap. CDR3 length equals 12 residues. CDR3: CASTNWEGKAFF. The DNA for the CDR3 is TGTGCCAGCACCAATTGGGAGGGAAAAGCTTTCTTT. The variable domain in full, with the rest retrieved from reference TRBV28 and TRBJ1-1, is DVKVTQSSRYLVKRTGEKVFLECVQDMDHENMFWYRQDPGLGLRLIYFSYDVKMKEKGDIPEGYSVSREKKERFSLILESASTNQTSMYLCASTNWEGKAFFGQGTRLTVV.

The V call is TRBV7-9, the J call TRBJ2-3, with D possibly being TRBD2 (5 bases). With 1 base removed from V and 3 bases from J, the gap between germline ends came to 8 bases. Germline V gene data show CDR1 as SEHNR and CDR2 as FQNEAQ (reference sequence). The CDR3 sequence is 14 residues long. The CDR3 bases are TGTGCCAGCAGCTTAGAGAGGGCGACAGATACGCAGTATTTT. Protein: CASSLERATDTQYF.

The chain links TRBV21-1 to TRBJ2-1; no DNA check was done on the table's D call, TRBD1. TRBV21-1 is a listed pseudogene. CDR3 size: 16 residues. DNA for the CDR3: TGTGCCAGCAGCAAAGGCAGGGGGCAAGAATACAATGAGCAGTTCTTC. Amino acid sequence: CASSKGRGQEYNEQFF.

This rearrangement joins TRBV5-1 to TRBJ2-2, with D unresolved. This CDR3 contains 13 residues. CDR1 SGHRS and CDR2 YFSETQ come from the germline V gene. Trimming cost V 4 bases and J 8 bases, with 12 bases left between them. CDR3 loop: CASSLTDNGELFF. DNA of the CDR3: TGCGCCAGCAGCCTTACAGATAATGGGGAGCTGTTTTTT.

This clone was found a few times. The rearrangement joins TRBV11-2 to TRBJ2-5; weak D call: TRBD1 (6 bases). CDR1 is SGHAT and CDR2 is FQNNGV in the germline V gene. The CDR3 consists of 13 residues. Between the trimmed V and J ends, which lost 6 bases and 5 bases, there was a span of 13 bases. This CDR3 is CASSLQGSETQYF. Written as DNA, the CDR3 is TGTGCCAGCAGTCTACAGGGTTCGGAGACCCAGTACTTC.

The chain uses TRBV7-8 and TRBJ2-2; D is unclear. Trimming took off 5 bases at V and 2 bases at J, with 15 bases between the two ends. The CDR3 runs to 16 residues. Germline V lookup: CDR1 SGHVS, CDR2 FQNEAQ. In DNA, the CDR3 is TGTGCCAGCAGCCCCCGACGGGTTCTAAACACCGGGGAGCTGTTTTTT. This codes for CASSPRRVLNTGELFF. Drawing the rest from reference TRBV7-8 and TRBJ2-2, the complete variable domain is GAGVSQSPRYKVAKRGQDVALRCDPISGHVSLFWYQQALGQGPEFLTYFQNEAQLDKSGLPSDRFFAERPEGSVSTLKIQRTQQEDSAVYLCASSPRRVLNTGELFFGEGSRLTVL.

The chain couples TRBV5-1 to TRBJ1-5, with D hard to call. Between the trimmed V and J ends, which lost 1 base and 2 bases, there was a span of 7 bases. CDR1 is SGHRS and CDR2 is YFSETQ in the germline V gene. The CDR3 consists of 14 residues. CDR3 residues: CASSLLGRNQPQHF. Written as DNA, the CDR3 is TGCGCCAGCAGCTTGTTGGGCCGCAATCAGCCCCAGCATTTT.

CDR3 amino acids: CASREAGSGSTEAFF. The CDR3 DNA reads TGTGCCAGCAGGGAGGCGGGCAGTGGGAGCACTGAAGCTTTCTTT. The rearrangement joins TRBV6-1 to TRBJ1-1; unclear D gene. This CDR3 has 15 residues. The V end lost 6 bases, the J end lost 4 bases, and 18 bases lay between the germline ends. Germline CDR1 is MNHNS and CDR2 is SASEGT.

The J gene is TRBJ2-5, the V gene TRBV4-1, with D possibly TRBD1 on 5 matching bases. CDR3 size: 14 residues. Germline V gene sequence: CDR1 MGHRA, CDR2 YSYEKL. The V end lost 0 bases, the J end lost 11 bases, and 16 bases lay between the germline ends. The CDR3 DNA sequence: TGCGCCAGCAGCCAAGATCCGGCAGGGCAAGAGCAGTACTTC. This gives the protein CASSQDPAGQEQYF.

The V call is TRBV7-8, the J call TRBJ2-5; D is undetermined. With 1 base removed from V and 4 bases from J, the gap between germline ends came to 16 bases. Germline V gene sequence: CDR1 SGHVS, CDR2 FQNEAQ. This CDR3 is built from 16 residues. The CDR3 DNA reads as TGTGCCAGCAGCTTAGGTTCTAGTATCCTCGGAGAGACCCAGTACTTC. Translated, it gives CASSLGSSILGETQYF.

The chain carries TRBV4-2 and TRBJ2-1; 7 bases fit TRBD2. Germline lookup yields CDR1 LGHNA and CDR2 YNFKEQ. This CDR3 is 14 amino acids long. V was pared by 4 bases and J by 8 bases, with 8 bases of the junction left unmatched. The CDR3 DNA reads TGTGCCAGCAGCCCTCACCCCAGCGGGGATGAGCAGTTCTTC. Its protein product is CASSPHPSGDEQFF.

The chain has TRBV11-2 and TRBJ2-5, with 11 bases aligning to TRBD2. V trimming: 1 base; J trimming: 1 base; junction bases outside the gene matches: 2. Germline CDR1 is SGHAT and CDR2 is FQNNGV. This CDR3 spans 16 amino acids. The DNA for the CDR3 is TGTGCCAGCAGCTTAGCTCTAGCGGGGGGCCAAGAGACCCAGTACTTC. Protein product: CASSLALAGGQETQYF.

The chain couples TRBV5-1 to TRBJ2-3; 9 nucleotides agree with TRBD1. V dropped 4 bases and J dropped 4; count of bases not matched to a gene: 7. Germline V gives CDR1 SGHRS, CDR2 YFSETQ. This CDR3 has 15 amino acids. CDR3 protein: CASSPGQGSPDTQYF. The CDR3 DNA follows: TGCGCCAGCAGCCCGGGACAGGGTAGCCCAGATACGCAGTATTTT.

The rearrangement links TRBV7-2 to TRBJ1-2; no definite D call. The CDR3 loop spans 14 amino acids. Trimming removed 5 bases at V and 4 bases at J, with 14 bases between. Per the germline V gene, CDR1 is SGHTA and CDR2 is FQGNSA. The CDR3 DNA follows: TGTGCCAGCAGCCACCAGGAGGGCAGCTATGGCTACACCTTC. This sequence encodes CASSHQEGSYGYTF.

The chain recombines TRBV5-1 with TRBJ2-5; D ambiguous. Matching the DNA end better, TRBJ2-7 makes the J call doubtful. The CDR3 spans 12 residues. Germline V gene data show CDR1 as SGHRS and CDR2 as YFSETQ. CDR3 amino acids: CASSLDLYEQYF. The CDR3 bases are TGCGCCAGCAGCTTGGACCTCTACGAGCAGTACTTC.

The chain links TRBV4-1 to TRBJ1-1, with D possibly matching TRBD1 (6 bases). From germline, CDR1 is MGHRA and CDR2 YSYEKL. Between the trimmed V and J ends, which lost 4 bases and 6 bases, there was a span of 15 bases. The CDR3 contains 14 residues. CDR3 sequence (DNA): TGCGCCAGCAGCCTTCTTACGGGGGGCTCTGAAGCTTTCTTT. This encodes CASSLLTGGSEAFF.

The rearrangement uses TRBV15 and TRBJ2-5; TRBD2 might be the D (6 bases). This CDR3 has 14 amino acids. Germline V gene lookup returns CDR1 LNHNV and CDR2 YYDKDF (reference sequence). V was trimmed by 1 base and J by 5 bases, leaving 11 bases between them. The CDR3 coding sequence is TGTGCCACCAGCAGAGCGGTAGGGAGGGAGACCCAGTACTTC. It yields the protein CATSRAVGRETQYF.

The chain couples TRBV11-2 to TRBJ2-2, with 7 bases lining up with TRBD2. The CDR3 spans 14 residues. Trimming took 3 bases from V and 3 from J; bases not matched to a gene: 1. The V gene's germline CDR1 is SGHAT and CDR2 FQNNGV. CDR3 sequence reads: CASSLAGDTGELFF. CDR3 coding DNA: TGTGCCAGCAGCTTGGCGGGGGACACCGGGGAGCTGTTTTTT.

This sequence joins TRBV29-1 and TRBJ1-1; weak D call: TRBD1 (5 bases). Germline lookup yields CDR1 SQVTM and CDR2 ANQGSEA. This CDR3 contains 17 residues. With 4 bases removed from V and 11 bases from J, the gap between germline ends came to 32 bases. Here the CDR3 DNA reads TGCAGCGTTGTTCCTCCGGAGGGAGAGAGACAGAACCCTGGCGCTTTCTTT. Translating gives CSVVPPEGERQNPGAFF.

CDR3: CATSRDKGGTTYGYTF. DNA of the CDR3: TGTGCCACCAGCAGAGATAAAGGGGGGACTACCTATGGCTACACCTTC. The chain links TRBV15 to TRBJ1-2; a weak D match, TRBD1 (6 bases). Trimming took 0 bases from V and 4 from J, leaving 15 bases between them. Germline V CDR1 and CDR2: LNHNV, YYDKDF (reference sequence). The length of the CDR3 is 16 residues.

This clone was seen only a few times. J is TRBJ1-1 and V is TRBV19; 8 bases line up with TRBD1. Germline V lookup: CDR1 LNHDA, CDR2 SQIVND (reference sequence). This CDR3 contains 17 residues. V lost 0 bases and J lost 2; bases outside the gene matches: 8. CDR3 nucleotide sequence: TGTGCCAGTAGTATAGATCTAGGGGCAGGGGGCAACACTGAAGCTTTCTTT. Protein sequence: CASSIDLGAGGNTEAFF. Using reference TRBV19 and TRBJ1-1 for the parts outside the CDR3, the full variable domain is DGGITQSPKYLFRKEGQNVTLSCEQNLNHDAMYWYRQDPGQGLRLIYYSQIVNDFQKGDIAEGYSVSREKKESFPLTVTSAQKNPTAFYLCASSIDLGAGGNTEAFFGQGTRLTVV.

The gene calls are TRBV6-5 and TRBJ2-7; possible D gene TRBD2, 7 bases. The V end was cut by 1 base, the J end by 3 bases, with 16 bases between. The V gene's germline CDR1 is MNHEY and CDR2 SVGAGI. The CDR3 is 16 residues long. Here the CDR3 reads CASSYFPGGPGYEQYF. The CDR3 DNA is TGTGCCAGCAGTTACTTTCCCGGGGGGCCGGGCTACGAGCAGTACTTC.

This sequence joins TRBV7-3 and TRBJ2-5, with D unresolved. This CDR3 comprises 14 residues. With 2 bases removed from V and 4 bases from J, the gap between germline ends came to 11 bases. Per germline, CDR1 SGHTA and CDR2 FQGTGA. CDR3 residues: CASSLPARGETQYF. In nucleotides, the CDR3 is TGTGCCAGCAGCTTACCAGCGCGTGGAGAGACCCAGTACTTC.

The chain employs TRBV5-1 and TRBJ2-7; tentative D call: TRBD1 (5 bases). V gave up 0 bases and J gave up 0 bases, with 13 bases separating them. This CDR3 is 16 amino acids long. Germline-derived CDR1 and CDR2 are SGHRS and YFSETQ. This CDR3 is CASSLASGLSSYEQYF. CDR3 in DNA: TGCGCCAGCAGCTTGGCGTCAGGGCTGAGCTCCTACGAGCAGTACTTC.

The V gene is TRBV4-1, the J gene TRBJ2-7; TRBD1 might be the D (6 bases). The CDR3 covers 15 residues. Per the germline V gene, CDR1 is MGHRA and CDR2 is YSYEKL. Trimming cost V 1 base and J 3 bases, with 13 bases left between them. CDR3 in amino acids: CASSQAPDSYYEQYF. The DNA of the CDR3 is TGCGCCAGCAGCCAAGCCCCGGACAGTTACTACGAGCAGTACTTC.